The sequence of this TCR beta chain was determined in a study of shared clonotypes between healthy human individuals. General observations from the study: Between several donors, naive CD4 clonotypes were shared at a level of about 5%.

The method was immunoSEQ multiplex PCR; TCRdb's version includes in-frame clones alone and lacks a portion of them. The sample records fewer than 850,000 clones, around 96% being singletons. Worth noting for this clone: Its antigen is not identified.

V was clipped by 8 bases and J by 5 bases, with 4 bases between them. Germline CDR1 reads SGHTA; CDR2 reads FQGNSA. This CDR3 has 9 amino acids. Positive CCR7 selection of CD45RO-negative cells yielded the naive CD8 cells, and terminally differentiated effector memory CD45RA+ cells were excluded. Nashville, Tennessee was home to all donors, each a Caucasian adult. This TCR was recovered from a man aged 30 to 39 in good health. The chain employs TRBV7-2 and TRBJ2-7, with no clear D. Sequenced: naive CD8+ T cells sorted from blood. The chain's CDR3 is CASGDEQYF. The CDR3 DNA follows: TGTGCCAGCGGTGACGAGCAGTACTTC.